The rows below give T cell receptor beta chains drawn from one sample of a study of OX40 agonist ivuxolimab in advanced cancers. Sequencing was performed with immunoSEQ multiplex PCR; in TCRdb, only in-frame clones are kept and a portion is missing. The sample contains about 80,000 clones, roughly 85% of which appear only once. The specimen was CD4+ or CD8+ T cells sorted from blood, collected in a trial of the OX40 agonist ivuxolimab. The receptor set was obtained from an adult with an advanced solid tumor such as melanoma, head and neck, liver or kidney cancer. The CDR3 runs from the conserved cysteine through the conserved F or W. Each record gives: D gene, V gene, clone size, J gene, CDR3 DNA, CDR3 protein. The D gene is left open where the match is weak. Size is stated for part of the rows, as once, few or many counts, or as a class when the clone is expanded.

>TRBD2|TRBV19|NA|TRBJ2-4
TGTGCCAGTAGTATGCTAGCGGGAGCTTCAGTCACCAAAAACATTCAGTACTTC
CASSMLAGASVTKNIQYF
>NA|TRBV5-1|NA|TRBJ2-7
TGCGCCAGCAGCTTGGCTGCCCTTTCACACGAGCAGTACTTC
CASSLAALSHEQYF
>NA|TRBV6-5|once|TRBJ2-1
TGTGCCAGCAGCTTACTCCAGGGGAATGAGCAGTTCTTC
CASSLLQGNEQFF
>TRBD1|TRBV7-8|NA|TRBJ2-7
TGTGCCACCCAAGGGACAGGGGGATCCCCCATAGAGCAGTACTTC
CATQGTGGSPIEQYF
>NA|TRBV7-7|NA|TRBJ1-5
TGTGCCAGCAGCTTATTGGTGCGGTATCAGCCCCAGCATTTT
CASSLLVRYQPQHF
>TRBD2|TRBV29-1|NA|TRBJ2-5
TGCAGCTGCTGGGGACTAGCGGAGACACCAGAGACCCAGTACTTC
CSCWGLAETPETQYF
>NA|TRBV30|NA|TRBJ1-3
TGTGCCTCGACCCAGGAAACTGGAAACACCATATATTTT
CASTQETGNTIYF
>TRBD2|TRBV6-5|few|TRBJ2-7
TGTGCCAGCAGTTACAATAGCGGGGGGGCTTACGAGCAGTACTTC
CASSYNSGGAYEQYF
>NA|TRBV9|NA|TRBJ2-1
TGTGCCAGCAGCGCCCGGGACTCCGACTACAATGAGCAGTTCTTC
CASSARDSDYNEQFF
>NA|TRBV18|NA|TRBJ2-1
TGTGCCAGCTCACCAAAAAATGAGCAGTTCTTC
CASSPKNEQFF
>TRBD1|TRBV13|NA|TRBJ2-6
TGTGCCAGCAGCCTTGACAGGGGTTTTACCTCTGGGGCCAACGTCCTGACTTTC
CASSLDRGFTSGANVLTF
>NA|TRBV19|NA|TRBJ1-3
TGTGCCAGTCTAACAGCCTCTGGAAACACCATATATTTT
CASLTASGNTIYF
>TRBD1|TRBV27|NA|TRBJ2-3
TGTGCCAGCAAACCCGGGACAGGGGAGCGGGAGCTATTGAAGTCCTCCACGCAGTATTTT
CASKPGTGERELLKSSTQYF
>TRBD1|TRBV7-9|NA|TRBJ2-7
TGTGCCAGCAGCTTTAACCAGGGGGACTCCTACGAGCAGTACTTC
CASSFNQGDSYEQYF
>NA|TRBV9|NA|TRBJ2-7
TGTGCCAGCAGCGGAGCTACAGGAGGCTACGAGCAGTACTTC
CASSGATGGYEQYF
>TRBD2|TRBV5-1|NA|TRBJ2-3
TGCGCCAGCAGGGCAACTAGCGGGGGGAACACAGATACGCAGTATTTT
CASRATSGGNTDTQYF
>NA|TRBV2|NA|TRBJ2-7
TGTGCCAGCAGTGAATCAGGCAGCCTCTCCTACGAGCAGTACTTC
CASSESGSLSYEQYF
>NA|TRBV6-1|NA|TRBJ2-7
TGTGCCAGCAGGGGTGACTCCTACGAGCAGTACTTC
CASRGDSYEQYF
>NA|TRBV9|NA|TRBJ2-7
TGTGCCAGCAGCCCGGGACACCAAAACTCCTACGAGCAGTACTTC
CASSPGHQNSYEQYF
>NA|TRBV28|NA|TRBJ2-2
TGTGCCAGCAGTTTTATAACTAGAGGCAACGGGGAGCTGTTTTTT
CASSFITRGNGELFF
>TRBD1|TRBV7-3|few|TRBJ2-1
TGTGCCAGCAGCTCTACGGACAGGGACCATGAGCAGTTCTTC
CASSSTDRDHEQFF
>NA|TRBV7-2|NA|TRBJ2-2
TGTGCCAGCAGCCCCGACCCGGCCGGGGAGCTGTTTTTT
CASSPDPAGELFF
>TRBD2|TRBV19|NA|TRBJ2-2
TGTGCCAGCACGGGGACTAGCGGTAACACCGGGGAGCTGTTTTTT
CASTGTSGNTGELFF
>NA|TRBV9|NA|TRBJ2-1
TGTGCCAGCAGCCTTCAGGGGCTCGTTCTTTACAATGAGCAGTTCTTC
CASSLQGLVLYNEQFF
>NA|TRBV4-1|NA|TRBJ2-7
TGCGCCAGCGGCGCTGGGGGCTACGAGCAGTACTTC
CASGAGGYEQYF
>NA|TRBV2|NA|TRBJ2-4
TGTGCCAGCTCCTTAGGATTGGGTGCGGCCAAAAACATTCAGTACTTC
CASSLGLGAAKNIQYF
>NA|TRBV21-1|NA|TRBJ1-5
TGTGCCAGCAGCAAACTACCCCGGGGGACAGAGTTAGGCTATAGCAATCAGCCCCAGCATTTT
CASSKLPRGTELGYSNQPQHF
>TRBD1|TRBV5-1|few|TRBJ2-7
TGCGCCAGCAGCAATCCGGGACAGGACTACGAGCAGTACTTC
CASSNPGQDYEQYF
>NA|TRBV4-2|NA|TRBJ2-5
TGTGCCAGCAGCCAAGAGGCCCAAGAGACCCAGTACTTC
CASSQEAQETQYF
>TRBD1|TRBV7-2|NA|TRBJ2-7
TGTGCCAGCAGTCGACAGACAGGGGGGGAGTACTTC
CASSRQTGGEYF
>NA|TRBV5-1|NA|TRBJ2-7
TGCGCCAGCAGCTCAACAGGCCGGGGCTCCTACGAGCAGTACTTC
CASSSTGRGSYEQYF
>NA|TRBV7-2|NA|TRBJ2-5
TGTGCCAGCAAAAGGGGGGGCACAGAGACCCAGTACTTC
CASKRGGTETQYF
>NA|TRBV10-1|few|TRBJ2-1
TGCGCCAGCAGTGAAAAAGTGAGCTCCTACAATGAGCAGTTCTTC
CASSEKVSSYNEQFF
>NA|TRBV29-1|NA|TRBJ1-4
TGCAGCGTGAATTTAAATTCCGGGACACTGTTTTTT
CSVNLNSGTLFF
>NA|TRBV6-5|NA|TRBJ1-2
TGTGCCAGCAGTTACTATAGGGCAGCCCCCGGTGGCTACACCTTC
CASSYYRAAPGGYTF
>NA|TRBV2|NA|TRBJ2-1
TGTGCCAGCAGCCCCATATCTGGAAATGAGCAGTTCTTC
CASSPISGNEQFF
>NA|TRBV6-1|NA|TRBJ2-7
TGTGCCAGCAGCGACCTACCTACCTACGAGCAGTACTTC
CASSDLPTYEQYF
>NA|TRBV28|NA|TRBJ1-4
TGTGCCAGCAGTTCGAGGACAGTTCTGTTTTTT
CASSSRTVLFF
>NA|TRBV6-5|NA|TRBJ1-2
TGTGCCAGCAGTTACCGGGGCGGGGACTATGGCTACACCTTC
CASSYRGGDYGYTF
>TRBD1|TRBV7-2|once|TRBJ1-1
TGTGCCAGCAGCTTAGTATCACAGGGGGCGATTGAAGCTTTCTTT
CASSLVSQGAIEAFF
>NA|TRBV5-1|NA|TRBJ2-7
TGCGCCAGCGCTAAGGGAGGGGGGGGCCACGAGCAGTACTTC
CASAKGGGGHEQYF
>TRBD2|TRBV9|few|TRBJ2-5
TGTGCCAGCAGCGAGGGGGGGGCTAGCGGGTACCAAGAGACCCAGTACTTC
CASSEGGASGYQETQYF
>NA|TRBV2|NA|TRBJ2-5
TGTGCCAGCACCAAACTGCCCGACAGGAGAGAGACCCAGTACTTC
CASTKLPDRRETQYF
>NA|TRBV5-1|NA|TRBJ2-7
TGCGCCAGCAGCTTGGCCTCGCAGGGAAGAGGCTACGAGCAGTACTTC
CASSLASQGRGYEQYF
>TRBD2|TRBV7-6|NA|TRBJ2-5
TGTGCCAGCAGCCCCCGGGCAGCGGGGTCGAAGTTAGAGACCCAGTACTTC
CASSPRAAGSKLETQYF
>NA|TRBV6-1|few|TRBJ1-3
TGTGCCAGCAGTGAAGCGGGGACCCGGGGGTATGGAAACACCATATATTTT
CASSEAGTRGYGNTIYF
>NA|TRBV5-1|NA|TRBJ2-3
TGCGCCAGCAGCTTGAGCAGGTCTACAGATACGCAGTATTTT
CASSLSRSTDTQYF
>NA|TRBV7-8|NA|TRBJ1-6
TGTGCCAGCAGCTCCCGGGCTGCCGATTCACCCCTCCACTTT
CASSSRAADSPLHF
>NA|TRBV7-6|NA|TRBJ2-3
TGTGCCAGCAGTGGGGCGGGAGATACGCAGTATTTT
CASSGAGDTQYF
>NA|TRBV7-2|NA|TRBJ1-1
TGTGCCAGCAGCTTGGAAAGACACACGGGTGTGGCTTTCTTT
CASSLERHTGVAFF
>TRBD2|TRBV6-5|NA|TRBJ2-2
TGTGCCAGCAGGGCCGGGGGGGCCAACACCGGGGAGCTGTTTTTT
CASRAGGANTGELFF
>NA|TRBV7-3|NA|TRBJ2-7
TGTGCCCCCCCAGGTGGGCAGACAACCTACGAGCAGTACTTC
CAPPGGQTTYEQYF
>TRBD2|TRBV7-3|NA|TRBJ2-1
TGTGCCAGCAGCCCCGGACTAGACGGGTACAATGAGCAGTTCTTC
CASSPGLDGYNEQFF
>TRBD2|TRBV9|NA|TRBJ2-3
TGTGCCAGCAGCCCCCGACTAGCGGGAGCGAGTCGAGATACGCAGTATTTT
CASSPRLAGASRDTQYF
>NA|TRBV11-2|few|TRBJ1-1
TGTGCCAGCAGCTTAGTCGGGCGGTCTGAAGCTTTCTTT
CASSLVGRSEAFF
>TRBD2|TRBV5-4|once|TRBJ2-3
TGTGCCAGCAGCTTACCGGGACTAGCGGGAGCAGATACGCAGTATTTT
CASSLPGLAGADTQYF
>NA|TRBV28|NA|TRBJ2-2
TGTGCCAGCAGTTTAGGGGGGAACACCGGGGAGCTGTTTTTT
CASSLGGNTGELFF